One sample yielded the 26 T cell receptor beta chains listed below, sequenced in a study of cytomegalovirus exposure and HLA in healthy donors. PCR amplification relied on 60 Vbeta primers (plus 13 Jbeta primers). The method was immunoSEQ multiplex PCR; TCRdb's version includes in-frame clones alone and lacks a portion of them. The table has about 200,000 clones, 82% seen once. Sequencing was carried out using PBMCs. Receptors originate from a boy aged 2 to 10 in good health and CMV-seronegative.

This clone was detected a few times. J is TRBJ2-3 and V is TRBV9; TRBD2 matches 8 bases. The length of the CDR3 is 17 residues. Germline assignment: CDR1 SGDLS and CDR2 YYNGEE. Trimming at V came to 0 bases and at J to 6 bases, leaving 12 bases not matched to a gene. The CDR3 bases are TGTGCCAGCAGCGTAGGGAGGCGGGGGGAACCCACCGATACGCAGTATTTT. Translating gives CASSVGRRGEPTDTQYF.

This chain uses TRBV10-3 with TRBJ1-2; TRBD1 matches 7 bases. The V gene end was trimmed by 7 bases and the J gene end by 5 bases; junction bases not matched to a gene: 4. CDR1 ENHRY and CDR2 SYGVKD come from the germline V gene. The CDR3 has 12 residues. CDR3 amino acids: CAITGGQYGYTF. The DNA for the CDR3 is TGTGCCATCACCGGGGGACAGTATGGCTACACCTTC.

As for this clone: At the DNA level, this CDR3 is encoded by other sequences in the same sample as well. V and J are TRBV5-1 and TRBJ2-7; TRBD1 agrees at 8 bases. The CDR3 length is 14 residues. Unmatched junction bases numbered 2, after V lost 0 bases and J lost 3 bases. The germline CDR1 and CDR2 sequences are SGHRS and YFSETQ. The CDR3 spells CASSLGGTGYEQYF. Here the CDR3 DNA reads TGCGCCAGCAGCTTGGGGGGGACAGGCTACGAGCAGTACTTC.

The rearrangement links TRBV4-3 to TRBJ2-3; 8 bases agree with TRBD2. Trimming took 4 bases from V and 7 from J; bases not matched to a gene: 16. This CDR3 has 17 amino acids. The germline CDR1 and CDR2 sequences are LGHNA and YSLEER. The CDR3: CASSPTVAGGLFYTQYF. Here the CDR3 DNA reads TGCGCCAGCAGCCCAACCGTTGCGGGGGGACTCTTCTATACGCAGTATTTT.

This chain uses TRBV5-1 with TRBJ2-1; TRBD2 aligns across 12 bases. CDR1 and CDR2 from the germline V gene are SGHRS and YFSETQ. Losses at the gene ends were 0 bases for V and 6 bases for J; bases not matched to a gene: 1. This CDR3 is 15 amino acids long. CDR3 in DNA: TGCGCCAGCAGCTTGGCTAGCGGGGGGGCCAATGAGCAGTTCTTC. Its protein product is CASSLASGGANEQFF.

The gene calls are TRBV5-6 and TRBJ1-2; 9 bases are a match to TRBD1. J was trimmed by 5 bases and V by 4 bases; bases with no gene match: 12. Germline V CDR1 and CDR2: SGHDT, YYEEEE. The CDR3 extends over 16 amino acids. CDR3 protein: CASSSLNRGRGYGYTF. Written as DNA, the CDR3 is TGTGCCAGCAGCAGTCTAAACAGGGGGCGAGGGTATGGCTACACCTTC.

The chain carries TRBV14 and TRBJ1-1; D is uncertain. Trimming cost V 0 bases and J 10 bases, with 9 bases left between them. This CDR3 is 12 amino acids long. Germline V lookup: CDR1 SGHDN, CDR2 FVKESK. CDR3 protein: CASSQDTLRAFF. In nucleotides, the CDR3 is TGTGCCAGCAGCCAAGATACCTTGAGAGCTTTCTTT.

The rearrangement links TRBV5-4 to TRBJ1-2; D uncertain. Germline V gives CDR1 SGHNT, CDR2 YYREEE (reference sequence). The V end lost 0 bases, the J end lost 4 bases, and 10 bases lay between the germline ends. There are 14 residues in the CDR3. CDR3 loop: CASSLVNQVYGYTF. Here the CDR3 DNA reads TGTGCCAGCAGCTTGGTCAATCAGGTCTATGGCTACACCTTC.

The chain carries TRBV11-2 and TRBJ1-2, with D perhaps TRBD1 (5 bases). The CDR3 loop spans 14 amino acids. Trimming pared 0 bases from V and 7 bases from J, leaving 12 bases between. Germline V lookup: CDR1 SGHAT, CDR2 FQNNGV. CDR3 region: CASSLDQGPSGYTF. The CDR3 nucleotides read TGTGCCAGCAGCTTAGATCAGGGTCCAAGTGGCTACACCTTC.

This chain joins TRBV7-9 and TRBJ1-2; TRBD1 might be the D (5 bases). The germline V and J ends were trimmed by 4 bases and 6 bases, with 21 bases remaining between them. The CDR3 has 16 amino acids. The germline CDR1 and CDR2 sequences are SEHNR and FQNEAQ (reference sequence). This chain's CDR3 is CASSSSGADNDHGYTF. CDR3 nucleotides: TGTGCCAGCAGCTCTAGCGGGGCGGATAATGACCATGGCTACACCTTC.

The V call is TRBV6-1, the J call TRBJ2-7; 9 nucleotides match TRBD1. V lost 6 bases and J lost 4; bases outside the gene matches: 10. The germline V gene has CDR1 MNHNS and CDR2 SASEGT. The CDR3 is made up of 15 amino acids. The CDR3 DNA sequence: TGTGCCAGCAGGGCTGTTAGACAGGGGGGGTACGAGCAGTACTTC. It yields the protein CASRAVRQGGYEQYF.

CDR3 protein: CASRPLGIRGTDTQYF. The CDR3 DNA sequence: TGTGCCAGCAGACCTTTAGGAATTAGGGGTACAGATACGCAGTATTTT. The chain couples TRBV2 to TRBJ2-3, with TRBD1 as a possible D gene (5 bases). V dropped 6 bases and J dropped 3 bases, with 19 bases sitting between them. This CDR3 region has 16 residues. The germline CDR1 and CDR2 sequences are SNHLY and FYNNEI.

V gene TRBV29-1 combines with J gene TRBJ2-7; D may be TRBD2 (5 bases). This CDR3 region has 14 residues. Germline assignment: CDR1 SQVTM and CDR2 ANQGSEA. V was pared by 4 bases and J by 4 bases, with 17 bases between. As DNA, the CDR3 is TGCAGCGTTGCATTCGGGCGGAGGCGGTACGAGCAGTACTTC. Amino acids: CSVAFGRRRYEQYF.

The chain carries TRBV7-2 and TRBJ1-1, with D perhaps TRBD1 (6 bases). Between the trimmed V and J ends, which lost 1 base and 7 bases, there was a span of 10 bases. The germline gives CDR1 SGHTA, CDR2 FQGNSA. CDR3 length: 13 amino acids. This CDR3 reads CASSLVSQGEAFF. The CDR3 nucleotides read TGTGCCAGCAGCTTAGTATCACAGGGTGAAGCTTTCTTT. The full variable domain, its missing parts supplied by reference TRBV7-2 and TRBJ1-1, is GAGVSQSPSNKVTEKGKDVELRCDPISGHTALYWYRQSLGQGLEFLIYFQGNSAPDKSGLPSDRFSAERTGGSVSTLTIQRTQQEDSAVYLCASSLVSQGEAFFGQGTRLTVV.

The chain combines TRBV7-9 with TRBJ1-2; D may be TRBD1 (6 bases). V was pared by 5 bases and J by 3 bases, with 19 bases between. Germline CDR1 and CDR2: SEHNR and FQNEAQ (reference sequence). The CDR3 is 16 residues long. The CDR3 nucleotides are TGTGCCAGCAGCCCCCGGGGGGGCTTAGAGGACTATGGCTACACCTTC. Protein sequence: CASSPRGGLEDYGYTF.

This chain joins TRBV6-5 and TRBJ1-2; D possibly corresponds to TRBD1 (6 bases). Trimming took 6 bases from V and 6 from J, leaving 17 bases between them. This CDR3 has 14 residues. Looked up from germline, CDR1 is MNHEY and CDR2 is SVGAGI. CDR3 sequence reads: CASRRGQGSNGYTF. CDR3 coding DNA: TGTGCCAGCAGACGGGGTCAGGGGTCGAATGGCTACACCTTC.

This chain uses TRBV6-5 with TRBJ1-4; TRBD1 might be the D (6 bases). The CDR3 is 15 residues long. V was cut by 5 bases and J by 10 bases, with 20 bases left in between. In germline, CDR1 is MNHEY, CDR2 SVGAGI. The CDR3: CASSTTGNGVRKLFF. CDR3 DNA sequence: TGTGCCAGCAGTACCACAGGGAATGGTGTTAGAAAACTGTTTTTT.

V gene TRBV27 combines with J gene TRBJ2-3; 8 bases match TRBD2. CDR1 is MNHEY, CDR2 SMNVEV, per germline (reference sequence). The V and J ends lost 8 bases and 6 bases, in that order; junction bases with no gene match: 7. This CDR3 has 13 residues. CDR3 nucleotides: TGTGCCAGCGGGCCCGGGGGGGCCGATACGCAGTATTTT. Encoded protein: CASGPGGADTQYF.

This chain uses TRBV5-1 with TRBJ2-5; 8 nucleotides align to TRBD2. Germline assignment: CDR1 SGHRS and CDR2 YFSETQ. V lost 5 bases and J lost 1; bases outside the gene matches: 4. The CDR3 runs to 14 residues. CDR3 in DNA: TGCGCCAGCAGACTAGCGGTTTCCCAAGAGACCCAGTACTTC. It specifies CASRLAVSQETQYF. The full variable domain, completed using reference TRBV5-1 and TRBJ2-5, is KAGVTQTPRYLIKTRGQQVTLSCSPISGHRSVSWYQQTPGQGLQFLFEYFSETQRNKGNFPGRFSGRQFSNSRSEMNVSTLELGDSALYLCASRLAVSQETQYFGPGTRLLVL.

CDR3 loop: CASSYGSFYEQYF. The CDR3 nucleotides are TGTGCCAGCAGCTACGGGTCCTTCTACGAGCAGTACTTC. This rearrangement joins TRBV5-6 to TRBJ2-7; no clear D. CDR3 length: 13 amino acids. The V end was cut by 3 bases, the J end by 3 bases, with 10 bases between. Germline CDR1 reads SGHDT; CDR2 reads YYEEEE.

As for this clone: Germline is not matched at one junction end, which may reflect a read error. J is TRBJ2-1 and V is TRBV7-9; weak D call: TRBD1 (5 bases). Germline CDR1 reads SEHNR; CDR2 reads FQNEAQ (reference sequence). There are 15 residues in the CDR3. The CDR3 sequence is CSSSRIPDSYNEQFF. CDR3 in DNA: TGTTCCAGCAGCCGAATTCCCGACAGCTACAATGAGCAGTTCTTC.

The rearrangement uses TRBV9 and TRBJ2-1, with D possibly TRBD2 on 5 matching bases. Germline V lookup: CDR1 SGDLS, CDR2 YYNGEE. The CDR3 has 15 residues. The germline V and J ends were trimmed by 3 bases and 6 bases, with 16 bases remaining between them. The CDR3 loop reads CASSARIPSPNEQFF. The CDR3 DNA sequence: TGTGCCAGCAGCGCCCGTATCCCTAGCCCCAATGAGCAGTTCTTC.

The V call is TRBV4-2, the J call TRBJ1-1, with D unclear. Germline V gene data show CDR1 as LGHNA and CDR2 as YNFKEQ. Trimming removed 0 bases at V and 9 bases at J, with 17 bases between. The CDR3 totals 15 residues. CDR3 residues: CASSQDLKDSRQAFF. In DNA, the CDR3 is TGTGCCAGCAGCCAAGATCTTAAGGACTCCCGGCAAGCTTTCTTT.

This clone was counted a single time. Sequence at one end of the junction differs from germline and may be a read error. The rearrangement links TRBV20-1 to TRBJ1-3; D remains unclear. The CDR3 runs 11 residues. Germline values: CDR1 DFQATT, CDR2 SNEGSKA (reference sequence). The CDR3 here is CSGRSGNTIYF. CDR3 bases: TGCAGTGGTAGATCAGGAAACACCATATATTTT.

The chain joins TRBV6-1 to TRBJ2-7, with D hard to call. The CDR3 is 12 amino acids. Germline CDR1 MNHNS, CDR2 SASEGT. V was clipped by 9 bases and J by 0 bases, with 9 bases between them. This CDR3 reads CASRSGSYEQYF. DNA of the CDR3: TGTGCCAGTAGATCGGGCTCCTACGAGCAGTACTTC.

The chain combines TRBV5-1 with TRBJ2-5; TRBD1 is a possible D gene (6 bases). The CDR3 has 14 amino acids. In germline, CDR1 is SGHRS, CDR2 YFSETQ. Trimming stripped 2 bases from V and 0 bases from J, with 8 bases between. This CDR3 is CASSFQGNQETQYF. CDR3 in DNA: TGCGCCAGCAGCTTTCAGGGGAACCAAGAGACCCAGTACTTC.